The rows below give T cell receptor beta chains drawn from one sample of a study of blood T cell repertoires in COVID-19. This table comes from immunoSEQ multiplex PCR, and its TCRdb copy is limited to in-frame clones, with some not included. The sample carries under 300,000 clones, roughly 80% recorded once. The sequenced material came from peripheral blood. These receptors were taken from a human donor with COVID-19, enrolled during active disease. The donor label of this sample is uncertain. Each CDR3 is given with its conserved first and last residue. Fields, in order: clone size, J gene, D gene, V gene, CDR3 DNA, CDR3 protein. The D gene is left open where the match is weak. Part of the rows lack a size; the others show once, few, many or a class for expanded clones.

abundance: -; j_gene: TRBJ1-2; d_gene: -; v_gene: TRBV5-1; CDR3nt: TGCGCCAGCAGCTTGGGGGGGGTCCCTGATGGCTACACCTTC; CDR3aa: CASSLGGVPDGYTF
abundance: -; j_gene: TRBJ2-7; d_gene: TRBD2; v_gene: TRBV28; CDR3nt: TGTGCCAGCAGTACAGCTAGCGGGCAGTACTTC; CDR3aa: CASSTASGQYF
abundance: once; j_gene: TRBJ2-1; d_gene: TRBD2; v_gene: TRBV4-3; CDR3nt: TGCGCCAGCACCGCTAGCGGGGTGGCCCCCTACAATGAGCAGTTCTTC; CDR3aa: CASTASGVAPYNEQFF
abundance: -; j_gene: TRBJ1-5; d_gene: -; v_gene: TRBV2; CDR3nt: TGTGCCAGCAGTGACATTAGCAATCAGCCCCAGCATTTT; CDR3aa: CASSDISNQPQHF
abundance: -; j_gene: TRBJ2-7; d_gene: TRBD1; v_gene: TRBV27; CDR3nt: TGTGCCAGCAGTCCCACAGGGGGCCGCTACGAGCAGTACTTC; CDR3aa: CASSPTGGRYEQYF
abundance: -; j_gene: TRBJ1-4; d_gene: -; v_gene: TRBV4-1; CDR3nt: TGCGCCAGCAGCCAAAGGCGGAATGAAAAACTGTTTTTT; CDR3aa: CASSQRRNEKLFF
abundance: -; j_gene: TRBJ2-4; d_gene: TRBD1; v_gene: TRBV28; CDR3nt: TGTGCCAGCAGTTTATGGGGACAGGGGGCTCCCAAAAACATTCAGTACTTC; CDR3aa: CASSLWGQGAPKNIQYF
abundance: -; j_gene: TRBJ1-5; d_gene: TRBD1; v_gene: TRBV24-1; CDR3nt: TGTGCCACCAGTGATGGGGACAGGGCTCAGCCCCAGCATTTT; CDR3aa: CATSDGDRAQPQHF
abundance: -; j_gene: TRBJ2-1; d_gene: TRBD2; v_gene: TRBV10-3; CDR3nt: TGTGCCATCAGTGAGGGGATTCTAGCGGGAGTTAATGAGCAGTTCTTC; CDR3aa: CAISEGILAGVNEQFF
abundance: -; j_gene: TRBJ2-1; d_gene: TRBD2; v_gene: TRBV5-1; CDR3nt: TGCGCCAGCAGCTTGGAGGCTAGCGGGATAGAGGAGTTCTTC; CDR3aa: CASSLEASGIEEFF
abundance: -; j_gene: TRBJ1-1; d_gene: TRBD1; v_gene: TRBV25-1; CDR3nt: TGTGCCAGCAGACGTTTTGAGACAGGGGACACTGAAGCTTTCTTT; CDR3aa: CASRRFETGDTEAFF
abundance: -; j_gene: TRBJ1-6; d_gene: -; v_gene: TRBV5-6; CDR3nt: TGTGCCAGCAGCTTCGGGAATGGTACACCCCTCCACTTT; CDR3aa: CASSFGNGTPLHF
abundance: -; j_gene: TRBJ1-5; d_gene: -; v_gene: TRBV2; CDR3nt: TGTGCCAGCAGCCTGGACAGCGACCAGCCCCAGCATTTT; CDR3aa: CASSLDSDQPQHF
abundance: few; j_gene: TRBJ2-7; d_gene: -; v_gene: TRBV6-5; CDR3nt: TGTGCCAGCAGTTACTTCGATGGAGGGCAGTACTTC; CDR3aa: CASSYFDGGQYF
abundance: -; j_gene: TRBJ1-5; d_gene: -; v_gene: TRBV18; CDR3nt: TGTGCCAGCTCACCGGAGGGAGATCAGCCCCAGCATTTT; CDR3aa: CASSPEGDQPQHF
abundance: -; j_gene: TRBJ2-7; d_gene: TRBD2; v_gene: TRBV5-4; CDR3nt: TGTGCCAGCAGCGTTGGGACTAGCGCTCTGCCCCAGTACTTC; CDR3aa: CASSVGTSALPQYF
abundance: -; j_gene: TRBJ2-7; d_gene: -; v_gene: TRBV28; CDR3nt: TGTGCCAGCCCATCGAGGATTGGCGAGCAGTACTTC; CDR3aa: CASPSRIGEQYF
abundance: -; j_gene: TRBJ2-1; d_gene: -; v_gene: TRBV11-2; CDR3nt: TGTGCCAGCAGCTCGCGGGACCGCTACAATGAGCAGTTCTTC; CDR3aa: CASSSRDRYNEQFF
abundance: -; j_gene: TRBJ1-2; d_gene: -; v_gene: TRBV19; CDR3nt: TGTGCCAGTAGTATAGGACAGGTGGGATCTAACTATGGCTACACCTTC; CDR3aa: CASSIGQVGSNYGYTF
abundance: -; j_gene: TRBJ2-1; d_gene: TRBD2; v_gene: TRBV6-2/TRBV6-3; CDR3nt: TGTGCCAGCAGTTCCAGGACTAGCGGGATTTACAATGAGCAGTTCTTC; CDR3aa: CASSSRTSGIYNEQFF
abundance: -; j_gene: TRBJ1-5; d_gene: -; v_gene: TRBV7-2; CDR3nt: TGTGCCAGCAGCTTCGACAGGATGGGCAATCAGCCCCAGCATTTT; CDR3aa: CASSFDRMGNQPQHF
abundance: -; j_gene: TRBJ2-2; d_gene: -; v_gene: TRBV29-1; CDR3nt: TGCAGCAAGAACTTCGCGAACACCGGGGAGCTGTTTTTT; CDR3aa: CSKNFANTGELFF
abundance: -; j_gene: TRBJ2-3; d_gene: -; v_gene: TRBV4-1; CDR3nt: TGCGCCAGCAGCCAAGATCTCGTGGGAGGAGGAGATACGCAGTATTTT; CDR3aa: CASSQDLVGGGDTQYF
abundance: -; j_gene: TRBJ1-2; d_gene: -; v_gene: TRBV7-2; CDR3nt: TGTGCCAGCAGCTTATTTTCAGCCGGAGGATATGGCTACACCTTC; CDR3aa: CASSLFSAGGYGYTF
abundance: -; j_gene: TRBJ1-4; d_gene: -; v_gene: TRBV6-5; CDR3nt: TGTGCCAGCAACCTGAGGTCCGAAAAACTGTTTTTT; CDR3aa: CASNLRSEKLFF
abundance: -; j_gene: TRBJ2-4; d_gene: -; v_gene: TRBV7-6; CDR3nt: TGTGCCAGCAGCCCACTGTTCTCAGGGGCAGGGGTTCAGTACTTC; CDR3aa: CASSPLFSGAGVQYF
abundance: -; j_gene: TRBJ1-6; d_gene: -; v_gene: TRBV30; CDR3nt: TGTGCCTGGAGTGTAGATTGGGGCGCAGGGTCACCCCTCCACTTT; CDR3aa: CAWSVDWGAGSPLHF
abundance: few; j_gene: TRBJ1-1; d_gene: TRBD1; v_gene: TRBV7-8; CDR3nt: TGTGCCAGCAGCCTATTAACAGGGGGGATCTCTGAAGCTTTCTTT; CDR3aa: CASSLLTGGISEAFF
abundance: few; j_gene: TRBJ2-7; d_gene: TRBD2; v_gene: TRBV6-6; CDR3nt: TGTGCCAGCAGTCCCGGACTAGCGGAAGCCCCTTACGAGCAGTACTTC; CDR3aa: CASSPGLAEAPYEQYF
abundance: -; j_gene: TRBJ2-7; d_gene: TRBD1; v_gene: TRBV30; CDR3nt: TGTGCCTGGAGCCTGGGGGACAGAGATCGGGGGCAGTACTTC; CDR3aa: CAWSLGDRDRGQYF
abundance: -; j_gene: TRBJ1-2; d_gene: -; v_gene: TRBV19; CDR3nt: TGTGCCAGTAGTATGGGAACAGGGCAAGGTGGCTACACCTTC; CDR3aa: CASSMGTGQGGYTF
abundance: -; j_gene: TRBJ1-5; d_gene: -; v_gene: TRBV28; CDR3nt: TGTGCCAGCAGTCCCTCCGACAGGTTATATAGCAATCAGCCCCAGCATTTT; CDR3aa: CASSPSDRLYSNQPQHF
abundance: -; j_gene: TRBJ1-1; d_gene: -; v_gene: TRBV15; CDR3nt: TGTGCCACCAGCAGAGATCGGGGGTTTCTTGAAGCTTTCTTT; CDR3aa: CATSRDRGFLEAFF
abundance: few; j_gene: TRBJ2-2; d_gene: TRBD2; v_gene: TRBV6-2/TRBV6-3; CDR3nt: TGTGCCAGCAGTTACCCAGCTAGCGGGAGGGCCAGGAACACCGGGGAGCTGTTTTTT; CDR3aa: CASSYPASGRARNTGELFF
abundance: -; j_gene: TRBJ1-1; d_gene: TRBD1; v_gene: TRBV10-2; CDR3nt: TGCGCCAGCAGGACAGGGACTGAAGCTTTCTTT; CDR3aa: CASRTGTEAFF
abundance: -; j_gene: TRBJ1-2; d_gene: TRBD1; v_gene: TRBV5-6; CDR3nt: TGTGCCAGCAGCTTACCGGGACAGGGTTATTATGGCTACACCTTC; CDR3aa: CASSLPGQGYYGYTF
abundance: -; j_gene: TRBJ1-6; d_gene: -; v_gene: TRBV18; CDR3nt: TGTGCCAGCTCACGACAGGAGGCGAATTCACCCCTCCACTTT; CDR3aa: CASSRQEANSPLHF
abundance: -; j_gene: TRBJ2-7; d_gene: -; v_gene: TRBV7-9; CDR3nt: TGTGCCAGCAGCTTAACCGTCGGGTTACGCGAGCAGTACTTC; CDR3aa: CASSLTVGLREQYF
abundance: -; j_gene: TRBJ2-1; d_gene: TRBD2; v_gene: TRBV12-5; CDR3nt: TGTGCTAGTGGTATCCCGAGCGGGACCCCGGACAATGAGCAGTTCTTC; CDR3aa: CASGIPSGTPDNEQFF
abundance: -; j_gene: TRBJ2-3; d_gene: -; v_gene: TRBV28; CDR3nt: TGTGCCAGCAGACGGGGATACACAGATACGCAGTATTTT; CDR3aa: CASRRGYTDTQYF
abundance: -; j_gene: TRBJ2-7; d_gene: -; v_gene: TRBV6-1; CDR3nt: TGTGCCAGCAGTGAAGGGCACCCACGGGAACCCTACGAGCAGTACTTC; CDR3aa: CASSEGHPREPYEQYF
abundance: -; j_gene: TRBJ1-1; d_gene: TRBD1; v_gene: TRBV6-5; CDR3nt: TGTGCCAGCAGCCAGACAGGGGGAAGAGAAGCTTTCTTT; CDR3aa: CASSQTGGREAFF
abundance: -; j_gene: TRBJ2-2; d_gene: -; v_gene: TRBV6-2/TRBV6-3; CDR3nt: TGTGCCAGCAGCCGCGGACAGCTGAACACCGGGGAGCTGTTTTTT; CDR3aa: CASSRGQLNTGELFF
abundance: -; j_gene: TRBJ2-5; d_gene: -; v_gene: TRBV12-5; CDR3nt: TGTGCTAGTGGTTTGTATGGGGGGGAGACCCAGTACTTC; CDR3aa: CASGLYGGETQYF
abundance: -; j_gene: TRBJ2-5; d_gene: -; v_gene: TRBV6-5; CDR3nt: TGTGCCAGCAGTTCGGGACAAGCCCTGCCAGAGACCCAGTACTTC; CDR3aa: CASSSGQALPETQYF
abundance: -; j_gene: TRBJ2-3; d_gene: TRBD2; v_gene: TRBV28; CDR3nt: TGTGCCAGCAGTTTCGGCCTAGCGGGAGAAGCAGATACGCAGTATTTT; CDR3aa: CASSFGLAGEADTQYF
abundance: -; j_gene: TRBJ2-7; d_gene: TRBD2; v_gene: TRBV5-4; CDR3nt: TGTGCCAGCAGCTTGTTTAGGACTAGCGGTCACGAGCAGTACTTC; CDR3aa: CASSLFRTSGHEQYF
abundance: -; j_gene: TRBJ1-2; d_gene: -; v_gene: TRBV30; CDR3nt: TGTGCCTGGATACCGGGCCAGGGGCGAGGCTACACCTTC; CDR3aa: CAWIPGQGRGYTF
abundance: -; j_gene: TRBJ1-2; d_gene: -; v_gene: TRBV15; CDR3nt: TGTGCCACCAGCACAGGAGGGGAAGTCTATGGCTACACCTTC; CDR3aa: CATSTGGEVYGYTF
abundance: -; j_gene: TRBJ1-2; d_gene: -; v_gene: TRBV6-5; CDR3nt: TGTGCCAGCAGGAGGACAGTTAACTATGGCTACACCTTC; CDR3aa: CASRRTVNYGYTF
abundance: -; j_gene: TRBJ1-3; d_gene: -; v_gene: TRBV7-2; CDR3nt: TGTGCCAGCAGCTCTGACGGGAACTCCGGAAACACCATATATTTT; CDR3aa: CASSSDGNSGNTIYF
abundance: -; j_gene: TRBJ2-1; d_gene: TRBD2; v_gene: TRBV11-3; CDR3nt: TGTGCCAGCAGCTTATACCCGGGAGGGCAGTTCTTC; CDR3aa: CASSLYPGGQFF
abundance: -; j_gene: TRBJ1-5; d_gene: -; v_gene: TRBV27; CDR3nt: TGTGCCAGCAGGAGAACAGGGTACAATCAGCCCCAGCATTTT; CDR3aa: CASRRTGYNQPQHF
abundance: -; j_gene: TRBJ1-2; d_gene: TRBD1; v_gene: TRBV28; CDR3nt: TGTGCCAGCAGTAGCCGGGACAGATATGGCTACACCTTC; CDR3aa: CASSSRDRYGYTF
abundance: -; j_gene: TRBJ2-1; d_gene: TRBD2; v_gene: TRBV28; CDR3nt: TGTGCCAGCAGTCCTAGCTTTACTAGCGGGAGGTACAATGAGCAGTTCTTC; CDR3aa: CASSPSFTSGRYNEQFF
abundance: -; j_gene: TRBJ1-5; d_gene: TRBD1; v_gene: TRBV18; CDR3nt: TGTGCCAGCTCACCTCAACAGGGGACAGGGGGCCTTAATCAGCCCCAGCATTTT; CDR3aa: CASSPQQGTGGLNQPQHF
abundance: -; j_gene: TRBJ2-3; d_gene: TRBD2; v_gene: TRBV5-4; CDR3nt: TGTGCCAGCAGCTTGGGAACTGTGAGCGGGGGTGGAGATACGCAGTATTTT; CDR3aa: CASSLGTVSGGGDTQYF
abundance: -; j_gene: TRBJ2-7; d_gene: -; v_gene: TRBV27; CDR3nt: TGTGCCAGCAGTTTATCGAGTACAGCGGTTTCCTACGAGCAGTACTTC; CDR3aa: CASSLSSTAVSYEQYF
abundance: once; j_gene: TRBJ2-2; d_gene: TRBD2; v_gene: TRBV5-6; CDR3nt: TGTGCCAGCAGCGTGCCCCTAGGACTAGCGGGAGGATACGGCAGGGAGCTGTTTTTT; CDR3aa: CASSVPLGLAGGYGRELFF
abundance: -; j_gene: TRBJ2-1; d_gene: TRBD2; v_gene: TRBV28; CDR3nt: TGTGCCAGCAGTAGACTAGCGGCTGAGCAGTTCTTC; CDR3aa: CASSRLAAEQFF